The present TCR beta chain was sequenced within a study of blood T cell repertoires in COVID-19. Profiled with immunoSEQ multiplex PCR; TCRdb holds only in-frame clones, not every one. The table shows 35,000 to 45,000 clones, with almost 95% occurring only once. The CDR3 runs to 15 residues. The chain joins TRBV21-1 to TRBJ2-5; the table's D call of TRBD2 was not tested on the DNA. TRBV21-1 is tagged as a pseudogene. This TCR was sampled from a middle-aged man with active COVID-19. Source material: peripheral blood. This CDR3 is CASSKVEPQQETQYF. The CDR3 nucleotides are TGTGCCAGCAGCAAAGTAGAGCCTCAACAAGAGACCCAGTACTTC.